The 2 T cell receptor beta chains presented below share a single source sample, sequenced in a study of post-analysis software for immune sequencing data. General study points: With TRBV5-6, TRBV5-1 and TRBV20-1 included, about 5 TRBV segments were more frequent in patients than in controls.

TCR beta cDNA libraries had unique molecular identifiers. TCRdb ran MiXCR on the PCR reads and lists one entry per CDR3 protein. The table has approximately 690,000 distinct CDR3 sequences, 55% to 70% seen once; the top ten hold roughly 10%. These receptors have no identified antigens. Sample: blood. The source is a girl aged 2 to 9 with multiple sclerosis.

This clonotype was seen more than once but under ten times. V is TRBV20-1 and J is TRBJ2-1, with 7 bases matching TRBD1. The CDR3 spans 14 residues. Germline V lookup: CDR1 DFQATT, CDR2 SNEGSKA (reference sequence). J lost 2 bases, V lost 6 bases, and 7 bases had no gene match. DNA of the CDR3: TGCAGTGCCCCGGACAGGTTAACCTACAATGAGCAGTTCTTC. Translating it yields CSAPDRLTYNEQFF.

As concerns this clonotype: An end of the junction does not agree with germline; a read error may underlie this. The chain joins TRBV29-1 to TRBJ2-5; TRBD2 might be the D (7 bases). This CDR3 comprises 18 residues. The germline CDR1 and CDR2 sequences are SQVTM and ANQGSEA. The CDR3 nucleotides are TGCAGCGTCGAAGGCAGGGGATGGATTAGCGGGTTCCAAGAGACCCAGTACTTC. It specifies CSVEGRGWISGFQETQYF.